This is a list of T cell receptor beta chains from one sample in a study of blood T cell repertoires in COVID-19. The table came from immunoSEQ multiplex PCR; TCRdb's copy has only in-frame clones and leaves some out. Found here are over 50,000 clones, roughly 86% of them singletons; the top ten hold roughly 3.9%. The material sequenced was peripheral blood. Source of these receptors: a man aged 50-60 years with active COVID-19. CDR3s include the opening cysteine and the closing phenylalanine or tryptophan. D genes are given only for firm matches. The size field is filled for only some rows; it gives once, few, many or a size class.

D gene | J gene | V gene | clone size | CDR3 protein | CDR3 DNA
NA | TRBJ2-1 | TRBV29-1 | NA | CSGGGYNEQFF | TGCAGCGGTGGGGGGTACAATGAGCAGTTCTTC
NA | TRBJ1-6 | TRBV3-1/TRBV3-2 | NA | CASSQVRGSPLHF | TGTGCCAGCAGCCAAGTTCGAGGTTCACCCCTCCACTTT
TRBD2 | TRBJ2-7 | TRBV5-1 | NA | CASSGSSGLAEQYF | TGCGCCAGCAGCGGATCCTCGGGACTAGCGGAGCAGTACTTC
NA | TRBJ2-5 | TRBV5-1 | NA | CASSDDSWAQYF | TGCGCCAGCAGCGACGACTCGTGGGCCCAGTACTTC
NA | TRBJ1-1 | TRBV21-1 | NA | CASSNRDRGPTEAFF | TGTGCCAGCAGCAACCGGGACAGGGGGCCCACTGAAGCTTTCTTT
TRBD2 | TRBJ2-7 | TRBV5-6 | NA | CASSLVAGGIYEQYF | TGTGCCAGCAGCCTCGTTGCCGGGGGGATCTACGAGCAGTACTTC
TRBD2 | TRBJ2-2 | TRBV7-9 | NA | CARTGGSAGELFF | TGTGCCAGAACCGGGGGGTCAGCCGGGGAGCTGTTTTTT
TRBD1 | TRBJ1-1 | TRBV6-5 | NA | CASSADRRREAFF | TGTGCCAGCAGCGCGGACAGGCGACGCGAAGCTTTCTTT
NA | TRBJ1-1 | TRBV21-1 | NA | CASSTQGAGPEELYEAFF | TGTGCCAGCAGCACCCAGGGGGCGGGCCCCGAAGAACTTTATGAAGCTTTCTTT
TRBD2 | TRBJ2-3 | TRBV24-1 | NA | CATSDRPGGTDTQYF | TGTGCCACCAGTGACCGACCCGGGGGGACAGATACGCAGTATTTT
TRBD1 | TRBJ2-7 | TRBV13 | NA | CASSWSGTGTTYEQYF | TGTGCCAGCAGCTGGTCCGGGACAGGGACGACCTACGAGCAGTACTTC
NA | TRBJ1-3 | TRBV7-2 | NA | CASSLDSLTGNTIYF | TGTGCCAGCAGCCTAGACTCCCTCACTGGAAACACCATATATTTT
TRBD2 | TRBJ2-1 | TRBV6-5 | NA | CASTGLAGGTLSRFF | TGTGCCAGCACCGGACTAGCGGGGGGCACTCTATCGCGGTTCTTC
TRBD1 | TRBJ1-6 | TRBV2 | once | CASSVRTGANSPLHF | TGTGCCAGCAGTGTTAGAACAGGGGCGAATTCACCCCTCCACTTT
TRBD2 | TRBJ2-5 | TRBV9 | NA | CASSVSSGGRETQYF | TGTGCCAGCAGCGTTTCCAGCGGGGGAAGAGAGACCCAGTACTTC
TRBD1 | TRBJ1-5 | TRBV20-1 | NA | CSASFQGGNQPQHF | TGCAGTGCTAGTTTCCAGGGGGGCAATCAGCCCCAGCATTTT
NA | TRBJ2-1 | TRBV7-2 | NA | CASSLFGGEQFF | TGTGCCAGCAGCTTATTCGGAGGGGAGCAGTTCTTC
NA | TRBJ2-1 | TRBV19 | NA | CASNEGYGEQFF | TGTGCCAGTAATGAGGGTTACGGTGAGCAGTTCTTC
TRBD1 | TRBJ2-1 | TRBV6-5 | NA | CARRYRGLNNEQFF | TGTGCCAGAAGATACAGGGGGCTAAATAATGAGCAGTTCTTC
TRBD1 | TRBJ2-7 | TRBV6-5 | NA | CASSSRDRVNYEQYF | TGTGCCAGCAGTTCCCGGGACAGGGTAAACTACGAGCAGTACTTC
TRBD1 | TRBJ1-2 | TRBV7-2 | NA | CASSPDTGGFYGYTF | TGTGCCAGCAGCCCCGATACAGGGGGCTTCTATGGCTACACCTTC
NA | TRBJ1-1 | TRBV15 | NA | CATSRGDSRTEAFF | TGTGCCACCAGCAGAGGTGACAGTCGTACTGAAGCTTTCTTT
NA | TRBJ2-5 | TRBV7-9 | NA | CASRGAGETQYF | TGTGCCAGCCGGGGGGCTGGGGAGACCCAGTACTTC
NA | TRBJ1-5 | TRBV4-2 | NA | CASSQAGGNQPQHF | TGTGCCAGCAGCCAAGCCGGGGGCAATCAGCCCCAGCATTTT
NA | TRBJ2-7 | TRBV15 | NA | CATSRTTQGVDEQYF | TGTGCCACCAGCCGAACAACACAGGGAGTTGACGAGCAGTACTTC
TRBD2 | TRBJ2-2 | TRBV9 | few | CASGLAATGELFF | TGTGCCAGCGGTCTAGCGGCCACCGGGGAGCTGTTTTTT
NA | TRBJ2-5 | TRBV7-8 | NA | CASSLGTLRHRREETQYF | TGTGCCAGCAGCTTAGGAACATTGCGACACCGGAGGGAAGAGACCCAGTACTTC